Below, one TCR beta chain is given with its context. Authors' data handling: Estimation of nucleated cell counts relied on the amplification of reference gene primers. The protocol was immunoSEQ multiplex PCR, while the TCRdb copy is restricted to in-frame clones and leaves out a portion. V and J calls and clone size come straight from that table; D and trimming were deduced from the DNA. The sample shows roughly 52,000 clones, roughly nine tenths of them seen only once. This sample is drawn from a study of blood T cell repertoires in COVID-19. Study details: Specimens from acute and convalescent COVID-19 originated in the United States, Italy and Spain. Nucleic acid was either cDNA or gDNA, and it came from T cells, B-cell-depleted T cells, or PBMCs.

CDR1 SGHTA and CDR2 FQGNSA come from the germline V gene. The CDR3 is made up of 15 amino acids. V shed 1 base and J shed 3 bases, with 10 bases lying between them. The rearrangement joins TRBV7-2 to TRBJ2-4, with TRBD1 as a possible D gene (5 bases). The TCR comes from a woman older than 75 with acute or convalescent COVID-19. The sample comprised peripheral blood. The DNA for the CDR3 is TGTGCCAGCAGCTTAGTGGGGCAGGGCAAAAACATTCAGTACTTC. This codes for CASSLVGQGKNIQYF.